The next 2 T cell receptor beta chains were all read from a single sample in a study of human T cells and chemical hapten exposure (TCRdb year 2021). In the paper's terms, the time point label means: pre-sensitization, week 0. According to the study, the label for this sample's treatment or condition signals: therapeutic diphenylcyclopropenone sensitization with weekly scalp DPC. The receptor library was made with RACE. Sequencing instrument: NextSeq 500. Starting from the raw public reads, TCRdb applied fastp trimming at Q25, assembled clones with MiXCR and retained in-frame beta chains. CDR3 protein duplicates are merged, each entry listing the most common genes and DNA. The sample records 240,000 or so distinct CDR3 sequences, around 9.3% of which are singletons. Less than 3% of the sample belongs to the ten largest clones. Sequencing used whole blood, obtained in connection with sensitization to the hapten diphenylcyclopropenone (DPC). The receptor set was obtained from a woman between 40 and 50 years old with alopecia areata. Some clones in this sample may be carry-over from other donors' samples.

This chain links TRBV7-9 with TRBJ2-4, with a possible D match to TRBD2 (5 bases). Germline CDR1 and CDR2: SEHNR and FQNEAQ (reference sequence). The germline V and J ends were trimmed by 4 bases and 6 bases, with 16 bases remaining between them. This CDR3 is 15 amino acids long. The CDR3 DNA reads TGTGCCAGCAGCTCCTACTTGGACTTACTAAACATTCAGTACTTC. Protein sequence: CASSSYLDLLNIQYF.

This rearrangement joins TRBV28 to TRBJ2-5; maybe TRBD1 (6 bases). CDR1 MDHEN and CDR2 SYDVKM come from the germline V gene. CDR3 length equals 15 residues. Trimming left V 2 bases short and J 7 bases short, with 17 bases between. The CDR3 sequence is CASSLPPSIGGTQYF. CDR3 DNA: TGTGCCAGCAGTTTACCCCCTAGCATAGGGGGGACCCAGTACTTC.